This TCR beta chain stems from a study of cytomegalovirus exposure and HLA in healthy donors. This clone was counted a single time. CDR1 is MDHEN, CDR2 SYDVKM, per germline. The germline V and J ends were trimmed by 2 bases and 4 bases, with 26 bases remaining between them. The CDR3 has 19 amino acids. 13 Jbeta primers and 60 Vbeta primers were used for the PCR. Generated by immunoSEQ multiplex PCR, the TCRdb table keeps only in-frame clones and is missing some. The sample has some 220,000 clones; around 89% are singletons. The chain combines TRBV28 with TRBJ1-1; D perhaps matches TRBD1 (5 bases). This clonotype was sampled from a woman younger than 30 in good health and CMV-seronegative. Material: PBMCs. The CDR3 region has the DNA TGTGCCAGCAGTTTAATAGGAGTTCGTGTCGGGGGTTTGTCCACTGAAGCTTTCTTT. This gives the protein CASSLIGVRVGGLSTEAFF.